The clone carrying this TCR beta chain was observed at least ten times. These data originate in a study of T cells in Graves' hyperthyroidism and ophthalmopathy. TCR beta CDR3 regions were amplified from RNA. A set of HTBI primers served as the primers for a first-round RT-PCR of the TCR CDR3. TCRdb fed the multiplex PCR reads into MiXCR, producing one record per CDR3 protein. The sample has about 270,000 distinct CDR3 sequences; 25% are singletons. Hyperthyroidism patients were newly diagnosed, had disease duration under 2 months, and were aged 18 to 65 years. Uncontrolled infection, other autoimmune disease, pregnancy or lactation barred patients from enrollment. A sample of blood taken at first hyperthyroidism diagnosis preceded any ophthalmopathy symptoms. This sequence originates from a man aged 35 to 55 with Graves' hyperthyroidism that later progressed to Graves' ophthalmopathy. Input material: blood.

The CDR3 region is CASSLVTGPSSYEQYF. CDR3 sequence (DNA): TGTGCCAGCAGCTTAGTAACAGGCCCGAGCTCCTACGAGCAGTACTTC. V and J are TRBV7-9 and TRBJ2-7; TRBD1 is a possible D gene (5 bases). Trimming stripped 1 base from V and 0 bases from J, with 13 bases between. CDR3 length: 16 residues. Germline lookup yields CDR1 SEHNR and CDR2 FQNEAQ (reference sequence).